The clone carrying this T cell receptor (beta chain) was seen ten or more times. Antigen unknown. The data derive from a study of CD8 T cells in ankylosing spondylitis. Broader study findings: What seemed typical of ankylosing spondylitis blood was a TCR beta motif built from several highly homologous variants.

A single record per CDR3 protein comes from TCRdb applying MiXCR to the 5' RACE reads. The sample has fewer than 550,000 distinct CDR3 sequences, approximately 5.3% seen once. Germline CDR1 DFQATT, CDR2 SNEGSKA (reference sequence). With 4 bases clipped from V and 3 bases from J, the junction kept 8 bases outside the gene matches. This CDR3 region has 14 residues. The sequence came from a male donor with ankylosing spondylitis. Sequencing input: blood, either unsorted or a sorted T cell fraction (not recorded which). The chain combines TRBV20-1 with TRBJ1-1, with 7 bases aligning to TRBD1. The CDR3 coding sequence is TGCAGTGCTAAAAGGGGGCGTGTTGACACTGAAGCTTTCTTT. Protein product: CSAKRGRVDTEAFF.